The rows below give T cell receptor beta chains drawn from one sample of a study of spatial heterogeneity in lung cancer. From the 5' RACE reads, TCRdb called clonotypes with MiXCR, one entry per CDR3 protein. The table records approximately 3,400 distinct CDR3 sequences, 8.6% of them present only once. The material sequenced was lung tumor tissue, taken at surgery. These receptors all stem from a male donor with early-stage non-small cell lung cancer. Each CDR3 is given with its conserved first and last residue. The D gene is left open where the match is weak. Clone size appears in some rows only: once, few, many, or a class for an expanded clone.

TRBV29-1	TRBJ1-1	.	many	CSASQGLGDTEAFF	TGCAGCGCCTCCCAGGGATTGGGGGACACTGAAGCTTTCTTT
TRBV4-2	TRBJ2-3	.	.	CASSQDGVTDTQYF	TGTGCCAGCAGCCAAGATGGGGTAACAGATACGCAGTATTTT
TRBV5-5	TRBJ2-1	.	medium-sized	CASSLGLSGAYNEQFF	TGTGCCAGCAGCTTGGGGCTGAGTGGTGCCTACAATGAGCAGTTCTTC
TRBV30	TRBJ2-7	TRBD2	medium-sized	CAWRLPGLAPAEQYF	TGTGCCTGGAGGTTGCCGGGACTAGCCCCGGCCGAGCAGTACTTC
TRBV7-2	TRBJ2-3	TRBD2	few	CASSLVLAGGTQYF	TGTGCCAGCAGCTTAGTTCTAGCGGGGGGTACGCAGTATTTT
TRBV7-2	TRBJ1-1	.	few	CASSSLGQDGNTEAFF	TGTGCCAGCAGCTCTCTGGGCCAGGATGGGAACACTGAAGCTTTCTTT
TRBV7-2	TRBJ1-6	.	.	CASSLAVNSPLHF	TGTGCCAGCAGCTTAGCGGTTAATTCACCCCTCCACTTT
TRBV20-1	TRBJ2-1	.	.	CSARKNEQFF	TGCAGTGCTAGGAAAAATGAGCAGTTCTTC
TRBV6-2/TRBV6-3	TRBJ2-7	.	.	CASSSGAVEQYF	TGTGCCAGCAGTTCCGGGGCGGTCGAGCAGTACTTC
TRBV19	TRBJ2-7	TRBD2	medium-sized	CASSSPGTRKQYF	TGTGCCAGTAGCTCCCCCGGGACTAGAAAGCAGTACTTC
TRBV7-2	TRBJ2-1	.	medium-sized	CASSPQGGSYNEQFF	TGTGCCAGCAGCCCTCAGGGGGGAAGTTACAATGAGCAGTTCTTC
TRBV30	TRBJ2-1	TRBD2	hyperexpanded	CAWSPGTSGNNEQFF	TGTGCCTGGAGTCCCGGGACTAGCGGAAACAATGAGCAGTTCTTC
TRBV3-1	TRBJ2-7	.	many	CASSPLARSYEQYF	TGTGCCAGCAGCCCTCTAGCGCGCTCCTACGAGCAGTACTTC
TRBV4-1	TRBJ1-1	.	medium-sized	CASSQDLRPPIRAFF	TGCGCCAGCAGCCAAGATCTCCGACCCCCTATCAGGGCTTTCTTT
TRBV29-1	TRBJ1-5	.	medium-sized	CSVRWGPGNQPQHF	TGCAGCGTGCGGTGGGGGCCGGGCAATCAGCCCCAGCATTTT
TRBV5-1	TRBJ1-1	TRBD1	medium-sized	CASSWSTGGNTEAFF	TGCGCCAGCAGCTGGTCAACAGGGGGCAACACTGAAGCTTTCTTT
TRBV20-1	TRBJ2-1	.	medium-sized	CGSLWTAYNEQFF	TGCGGGTCCCTTTGGACCGCCTACAATGAGCAGTTCTTC
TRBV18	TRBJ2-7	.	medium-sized	CASSRGRARTYYEQYF	TGTGCCAGCTCACGGGGTCGGGCTCGGACTTACTACGAGCAGTACTTC
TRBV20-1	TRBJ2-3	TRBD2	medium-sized	CSASSGGVDTQYF	TGCAGTGCCTCTAGCGGGGGGGTAGATACGCAGTATTTT
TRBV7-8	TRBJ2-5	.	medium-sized	CASSFRPGKETQYF	TGTGCCAGCAGCTTCCGGCCGGGGAAAGAGACCCAGTACTTC